This TCR beta chain originates from a study of radiotherapy plus CTLA-4 blockade in lung cancer. Study overall: In about 20% of patients, objective responses were seen; roughly 30% had disease control.

Clones were sequenced by immunoSEQ multiplex PCR, and TCRdb holds only the in-frame ones, with some missing. Of 20,000 to 30,000 clones in the sample, roughly 70% were seen once. General study points: Dynamics of early blood T cell clones, together with interferon-beta, were reportedly the best predictors of response. Blood-borne expansion of tumor-derived TCR clones followed radiotherapy plus ipilimumab.

Participants had chemo-refractory metastatic non-small-cell lung cancer and were treated with focal radiation plus ipilimumab CTLA-4 blockade. Trimming removed 0 bases from V and 2 bases from J, with 5 bases in between. This CDR3 comprises 14 residues. Per germline, CDR1 SGHNT and CDR2 YYREEE (reference sequence). A few counts support this clone. Its antigen is unidentified. The TCR sequence derives from a human donor with non-small cell lung cancer whose response to radiotherapy plus ipilimumab could not be evaluated. Sequencing used peripheral blood, obtained from a patient treated with radiotherapy plus ipilimumab. The rearrangement joins TRBV5-4 to TRBJ1-4; a possible D gene is TRBD1 (5 bases). The CDR3 protein is CASSLEGTNEKLFF. DNA for the CDR3: TGTGCCAGCAGCTTGGAGGGGACTAATGAAAAACTGTTTTTT.